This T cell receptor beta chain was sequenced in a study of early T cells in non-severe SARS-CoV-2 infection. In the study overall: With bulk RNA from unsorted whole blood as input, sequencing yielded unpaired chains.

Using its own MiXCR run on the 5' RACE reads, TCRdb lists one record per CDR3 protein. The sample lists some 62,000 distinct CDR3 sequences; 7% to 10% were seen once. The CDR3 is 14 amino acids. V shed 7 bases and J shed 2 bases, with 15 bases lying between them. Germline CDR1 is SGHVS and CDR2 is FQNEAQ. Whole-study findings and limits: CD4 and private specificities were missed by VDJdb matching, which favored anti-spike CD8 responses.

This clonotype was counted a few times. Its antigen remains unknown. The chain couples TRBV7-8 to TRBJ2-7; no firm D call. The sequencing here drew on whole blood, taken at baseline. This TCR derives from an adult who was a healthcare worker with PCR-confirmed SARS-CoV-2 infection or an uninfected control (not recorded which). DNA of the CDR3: TGTGCCAGCACTGGGCTCGACCGGGCCTACGAGCAGTACTTC. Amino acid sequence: CASTGLDRAYEQYF.